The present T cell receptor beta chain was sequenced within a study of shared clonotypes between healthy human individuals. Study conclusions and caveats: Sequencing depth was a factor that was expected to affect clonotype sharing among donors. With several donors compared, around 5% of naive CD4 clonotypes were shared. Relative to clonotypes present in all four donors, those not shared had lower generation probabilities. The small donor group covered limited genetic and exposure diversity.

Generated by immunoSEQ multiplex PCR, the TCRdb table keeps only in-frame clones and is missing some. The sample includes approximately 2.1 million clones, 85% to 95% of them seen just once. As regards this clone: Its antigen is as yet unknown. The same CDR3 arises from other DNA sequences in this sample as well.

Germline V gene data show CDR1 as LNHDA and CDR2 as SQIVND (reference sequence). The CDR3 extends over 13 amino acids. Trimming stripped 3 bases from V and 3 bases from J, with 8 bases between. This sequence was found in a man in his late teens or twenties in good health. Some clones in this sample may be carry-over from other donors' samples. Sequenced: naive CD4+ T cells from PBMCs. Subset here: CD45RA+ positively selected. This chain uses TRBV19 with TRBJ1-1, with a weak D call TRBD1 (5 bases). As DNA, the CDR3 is TGTGCCAGTAGTATTCTGGGGGACACTGAAGCTTTCTTT. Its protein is CASSILGDTEAFF.